A selection of T cell receptor beta chains follows, all from one sample in a study of technical replicates of blood from a handful of donors. Assay: immunoSEQ multiplex PCR; the TCRdb copy retains only in-frame clones and omits some. The sample has about 75,000 clones; 90% to 95% are singletons. Sequencing was done on a sample of T cells isolated from PBMCs. These receptors were collected from a human donor in good health. Some clones in this sample may be carry-over from other donors' samples. The CDR3 runs from the conserved cysteine through the conserved F or W. A D gene is named only where the DNA matches it firmly. Size tells how often a clone was seen (once, few, many) or the class of an expanded clone, and some rows leave it out.

V: TRBV28
size: once
D: .
J: TRBJ1-6
DNA: TGTGCCAGCGGTTTGGGACAATGGGACCGATCACCCCTCCACTTT
CDR3: CASGLGQWDRSPLHF

V: TRBV10-2
size: .
D: .
J: TRBJ1-2
DNA: TGCGCCAGCAGTGAGCCGGTAGCTAACTATGGCTACACCTTC
CDR3: CASSEPVANYGYTF

V: TRBV6-5
size: .
D: TRBD1
J: TRBJ1-1
DNA: TGTGCCAGCAGTTTCCGGGACAGGGGCCCTGAAGCTTTCTTT
CDR3: CASSFRDRGPEAFF

V: TRBV11-2
size: .
D: .
J: TRBJ2-7
DNA: TGTGCCAGCAGCTTAGACCAGTGGGGCAATTTAGTTGGGTACGAGCAGTACTTC
CDR3: CASSLDQWGNLVGYEQYF

V: TRBV7-9
size: .
D: .
J: TRBJ2-1
DNA: TGTGCCAGCAGCTTAGAGTTATCTGGGGCTGAGCAGTTCTTC
CDR3: CASSLELSGAEQFF

V: TRBV5-1
size: few
D: TRBD2
J: TRBJ2-1
DNA: TGCGCCAGCAGCCCGGAAGCACTAGCGGCCATAAGGGTCAATGAGCAGTTCTTC
CDR3: CASSPEALAAIRVNEQFF

V: TRBV27
size: .
D: TRBD2
J: TRBJ2-7
DNA: TGTGCCAGCAGTTTACGGACTAGCGGGAGCAGTTCCTACGAGCAGTACTTC
CDR3: CASSLRTSGSSSYEQYF

V: TRBV5-1
size: .
D: TRBD1
J: TRBJ1-1
DNA: TGCGCCAGCAGCCGGGGGACAGGGGGGTTCGGCACTGAAGCTTTCTTT
CDR3: CASSRGTGGFGTEAFF

V: TRBV25-1
size: once
D: .
J: TRBJ1-2
DNA: TGTGCCAGCAGTGAATCGGTAGGCTACACCTTC
CDR3: CASSESVGYTF

V: TRBV27
size: .
D: .
J: TRBJ2-2
DNA: TGTGCCAGCAGTTTAGGGGCGACGAACACCGGGGAGCTGTTTTTT
CDR3: CASSLGATNTGELFF

V: TRBV5-1
size: .
D: .
J: TRBJ2-1
DNA: TGCGCCAGCAGCTTGGACAGATCCCTCAATGAGCAGTTCTTC
CDR3: CASSLDRSLNEQFF

V: TRBV4-1
size: once
D: .
J: TRBJ2-7
DNA: TGCGCCAGCAGCCAAGATCGGCGACAGGCCTACGAGCAGTACTTC
CDR3: CASSQDRRQAYEQYF

V: TRBV6-1
size: .
D: .
J: TRBJ1-5
DNA: TGTGCCAGCTCCTTCGCGAAGAATAGCAATCAGCCCCAGCATTTT
CDR3: CASSFAKNSNQPQHF

V: TRBV11-2
size: .
D: .
J: TRBJ2-5
DNA: TGTGCCAGCAGCTTCTTCGGAGGAGAGACCCAGTACTTC
CDR3: CASSFFGGETQYF

V: TRBV15
size: .
D: TRBD1
J: TRBJ1-4
DNA: TGTGCCACCAGCAGAAGAACAGGGGTTTTGGAAAAACTGTTTTTT
CDR3: CATSRRTGVLEKLFF

V: TRBV30
size: .
D: .
J: TRBJ2-5
DNA: TGTGCCTGGGAGAAAGAGACCCAGTACTTC
CDR3: CAWEKETQYF

V: TRBV5-4
size: .
D: .
J: TRBJ2-5
DNA: TGTGCCAGCAGCCCTACAGGAGAGACCCAGTACTTC
CDR3: CASSPTGETQYF

V: TRBV7-3
size: once
D: .
J: TRBJ2-1
DNA: TGTGCCAGCAGCTTAAGCTCTAGTGGCAACAATGAGCAGTTCTTC
CDR3: CASSLSSSGNNEQFF

V: TRBV6-6
size: once
D: .
J: TRBJ2-2
DNA: TGTGCCAGCAGTTACACGCGGGACGGCCCGGCCGGGGAGCTGTTTTTT
CDR3: CASSYTRDGPAGELFF

V: TRBV5-1
size: .
D: .
J: TRBJ1-1
DNA: TGCGCCAACAGCTTGGCCTTTGCAGGGAACACTGAAGCTTTCTTT
CDR3: CANSLAFAGNTEAFF